A selection of T cell receptor beta chains follows, all from one sample in a study of shared clonotypes between healthy human individuals. Clones were sequenced by immunoSEQ multiplex PCR, and TCRdb holds only the in-frame ones, with some missing. The sample consists of around 2,100,000 clones, about 95% of them appearing once. Material for sequencing was naive CD8+ T cells sorted from blood. These receptors all stem from a man aged 18 to 29 in good health. The conserved cysteine and the conserved F or W are not part of the CDR3 here. The order of the fields is V gene, J gene, CDR3 length, CDR3 protein.

>TRBV14|TRBJ2-7|11
ASSQPGSYEQY
>TRBV9|TRBJ2-5|13
ASSVAPSGGETQY
>TRBV5-6|TRBJ2-5|12
ASSLGTVQETQY
>TRBV6-6|TRBJ2-2|11
AGQTGDTGELF
>TRBV7-8|TRBJ2-7|12
ASSSTGAAYEQY
>TRBV5-6|TRBJ1-2|12
ASSDGTGGYGYT
>TRBV27|TRBJ2-7|12
ASSSGLYSYEQY
>TRBV7-8|TRBJ2-7|12
ASSPGDGTFEQY
>TRBV6-1|TRBJ2-5|9
ASSEWETQY
>TRBV6-5|TRBJ1-1|13
ASSYGTGLDTEAF
>TRBV9|TRBJ2-5|11
ASSPPILETQY
>TRBV5-4|TRBJ1-1|11
ASSLEQNTEAF
>TRBV6-5|TRBJ2-7|13
ASSYSLDSAYEQY
>TRBV7-9|TRBJ2-3|14
ASSPGLAGVADTQY
>TRBV6-6|TRBJ2-7|14
ASSGLGSTYSYEQY
>TRBV19|TRBJ2-7|11
ASSIDEGYEQY
>TRBV14|TRBJ2-7|14
ASSQEWSRGDYEQY
>TRBV9|TRBJ2-7|13
ASSVAGGRTYEQY
>TRBV29-1|TRBJ2-7|10
SVGAGTYEQY
>TRBV13|TRBJ2-7|12
ASSLRDRAHEQY
>TRBV6-1|TRBJ1-4|9
ASRQGEKLF
>TRBV27|TRBJ2-3|13
ASSLYGAHTDTQY
>TRBV7-7|TRBJ1-1|10
ASREGGPQAF
>TRBV5-1|TRBJ2-7|11
ASSKGAIYEQY
>TRBV19|TRBJ2-7|11
ASSIGRSYEQY
>TRBV7-9|TRBJ1-2|10
ASSVGFDSYT
>TRBV30|TRBJ2-2|15
AWSGLAGGINTGELF
>TRBV5-1|TRBJ2-3|14
ASSLPDRDRTDTQY
>TRBV6-7|TRBJ2-7|10
ARKRVSYEQY
>TRBV7-9|TRBJ1-1|13
ASSLALGVGTEAF
>TRBV2|TRBJ2-7|11
ASSEYRRYEQY
>TRBV7-9|TRBJ1-2|11
ASSPRVLDGYT
>TRBV5-1|TRBJ2-3|10
ASRVFADTQY
>TRBV4-1|TRBJ2-2|13
ASSQDEGRAGELF
>TRBV27|TRBJ2-7|12
ASSLSGSSYEQY
>TRBV11-2|TRBJ2-2|13
ASSLVFRNTGELF
>TRBV6-5|TRBJ1-1|12
ASRGQGENTEAF
>TRBV9|TRBJ1-2|10
ASSVTGYGYT
>TRBV6-5|TRBJ2-7|10
ASSLDGYEQY
>TRBV7-8|TRBJ2-1|14
ASSLELIGGYNEQF
>TRBV6-5|TRBJ1-2|11
ASNPGGAYGYT
>TRBV4-1|TRBJ2-5|14
ASSQLQGANQETQY
>TRBV6-1|TRBJ1-6|15
ASSELGAGSYNSPLH
>TRBV5-6|TRBJ1-1|11
ASSLAEGAEAF
>TRBV11-2|TRBJ1-1|10
ASSFGGTEAF
>TRBV4-3|TRBJ1-2|16
ASSQDPPLQGRWYGYT
>TRBV2|TRBJ2-7|14
ASSEGTGEPAYEQY
>TRBV28|TRBJ2-7|11
ASSAGQGSEQY
>TRBV2|TRBJ2-7|14
ASSEDASGSSHEQY
>TRBV16|TRBJ2-2|12
ASSPNTHTGELF